The clone carrying this T cell receptor (beta chain) appeared a few times. Regions amplified from RNA transcripts were the TCR beta CDR3 regions. A set of HTBI primers served as the primers for a first-round RT-PCR of the TCR CDR3. TCRdb reprocessed the multiplex PCR reads with MiXCR, giving one entry per CDR3 protein. The repertoire holds hundreds of thousands of distinct CDR3 sequences, with 15% to 20% as singletons. The data belong to a study of T cells in Graves' hyperthyroidism and ophthalmopathy. Sequencing used blood. The clonotype comes from a woman younger than 35 with Graves' hyperthyroidism.

CDR3 residues: CASSEGLEETQYF. The CDR3 DNA follows: TGTGCCAGCAGCGAGGGACTAGAGGAGACCCAGTACTTC. This sequence joins TRBV9 and TRBJ2-5; 8 bases align to TRBD2. The germline gives CDR1 SGDLS, CDR2 YYNGEE. Trimming cost V 3 bases and J 5 bases; bases outside gene matches: 3. This CDR3 comprises 13 residues.